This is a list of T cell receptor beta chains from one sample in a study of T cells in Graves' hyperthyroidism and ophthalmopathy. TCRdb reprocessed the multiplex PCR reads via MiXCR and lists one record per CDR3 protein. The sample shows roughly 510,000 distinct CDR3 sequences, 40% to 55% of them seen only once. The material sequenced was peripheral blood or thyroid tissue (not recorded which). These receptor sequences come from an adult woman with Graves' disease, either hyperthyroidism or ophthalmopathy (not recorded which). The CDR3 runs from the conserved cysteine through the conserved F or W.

CASSLPQEKLFF,TRBV5-8
CASSRSGSRTEAFF,TRBV3-1
CASSFPDRGTYEQYF,TRBV28
CASRNPGTVYGYTF,TRBV6-6
CASSPPGDYGYTF,TRBV7-2
CASYRLNTEAFF,TRBV25-1
CASSLAGQPPKGPQHF,TRBV7-2
CASSVRTEAFF,TRBV2
CASSLGLAEFTGELFF,TRBV7-4
CASSSFRGRDGYTF,TRBV5-4
CASSLIADEQYF,TRBV7-9
CSVEDLGQETQYF,TRBV29-1
CTTGTGQGNQPQHF,TRBV19
CASRRGTGDKPLHF,TRBV10-2
CASSPIAGGGAETQYF,TRBV7-9
CASSGVVTGELYF,TRBV2
CSLARGGQGKTYEQYF,TRBV29-1
CASTDREVVGTEAFF,TRBV12-3/TRBV12-4
CASSDRGSGNTIYF,TRBV7-9
CAIGETPETQYF,TRBV6-5
CSARLQLNTEAFF,TRBV29-1
CSASEETQYF,TRBV20-1
CAISESSLGNEQFF,TRBV10-3
CASSWGTGAIF,TRBV11-2
CASSPQTQGLNTEAFF,TRBV9
CASSQDGRAGELFF,TRBV4-2
CSARDETGVGQYF,TRBV20-1
CASSRGQGANYGYTF,TRBV3-1
CASSSKDRSPYEQYF,TRBV14
CASSSARLARGYTF,TRBV5-1
CSLSGVGLYEQYF,TRBV29-1
CSVEGDRDTEAFF,TRBV29-1
CATSRREGGADTQYF,TRBV15
CASSVPKGSGANVLTF,TRBV12-3/TRBV12-4
CASSEIRVNTEAFF,TRBV10-2
CAISVAAGGYTEAFF,TRBV10-3
CASSVSGGAYEQYF,TRBV2
CASRSGDRGVGDTEAFF,TRBV7-9
CASRTTGSETQYF,TRBV12-3/TRBV12-4
CAISEFSGQGQNSPLHF,TRBV10-3
CAISESGGRQDGYTF,TRBV10-3